The 20 T cell receptor beta chains listed next were all sequenced from one sample in a study of T cells in Graves' hyperthyroidism and ophthalmopathy. RNA transcripts were the template for amplifying TCR beta CDR3 regions. First-round RT-PCR with HTBI primers amplified the TCR CDR3 region. TCRdb redid the calling of the multiplex PCR reads with MiXCR, one entry per CDR3 protein. The sample shows hundreds of thousands of distinct CDR3 sequences, around 39% of them seen only once. Input material: blood. These receptors all stem from a man aged 18-30 years with Graves' hyperthyroidism.

On this clonotype: This may stem from a read error, because a much larger clone lies one nucleotide away. V is TRBV7-2 and J is TRBJ1-6; D ambiguous. The V gene lost 2 bases and the J gene lost 13 bases, with 12 bases spanning the gap. CDR3 size: 13 residues. Germline V lookup: CDR1 SGHTA, CDR2 FQGNSA. CDR3 sequence: CASSLRVRGPLHF. The CDR3 region has the DNA TGTGCCAGCAGCTTACGAGTAAGAGGGCCCCTCCACTTT.

This clonotype was recorded at least ten times. The rearrangement uses TRBV7-9 and TRBJ2-7, with 9 positions matching TRBD1. The V gene's germline CDR1 is SEHNR and CDR2 FQNEAQ (reference sequence). Trimming took 10 bases from V and 6 from J; bases not matched to a gene: 10. This CDR3 has 13 amino acids. Here the CDR3 DNA reads TGTGCCATCCGTGAGGACAGGGGTCGCGAGCAGTACTTC. This sequence encodes CAIREDRGREQYF.

Ten or more counts support this clonotype. This chain uses TRBV9 with TRBJ1-1, with unresolved D. This CDR3 has 12 residues. V was cut by 2 bases and J by 3 bases, with 5 bases left in between. Germline CDR1 SGDLS, CDR2 YYNGEE. The chain's CDR3 is CASSVLDTEAFF. For the CDR3, the DNA is TGTGCCAGCAGCGTGCTGGACACTGAAGCTTTCTTT.

The chain carries TRBV20-1 and TRBJ1-2; 7 bases are shared with TRBD1. The J segment lost 0 bases and the V segment lost 7 bases, leaving 5 bases of the junction unmatched. The CDR3 loop spans 13 amino acids. Looked up from germline, CDR1 is DFQATT and CDR2 is SNEGSKA (reference sequence). CDR3 in DNA: TGCAGTGGTACCGGGACAGCTAACTATGGCTACACCTTC. Its translation is CSGTGTANYGYTF.

The CDR3 DNA follows: TGTGCCAGTAGTCCCGGACTGGGGTTGAGCAATCAGCCCCAGCATTTT. As protein: CASSPGLGLSNQPQHF. V is TRBV19 and J is TRBJ1-5, with unresolved D. CDR1 is LNHDA, CDR2 SQIVND, per germline (reference sequence). CDR3 size: 16 residues. V was clipped by 5 bases and J by 1 base, with 15 bases between them.

A single count supports this clonotype. The V gene is TRBV3-1, the J gene TRBJ2-7, with D hard to call. V was pared by 1 base and J by 3 bases, with 13 bases between. The germline gives CDR1 LGHDT, CDR2 YNNKEL (reference sequence). The CDR3 is 15 amino acids. CDR3 sequence (DNA): TGTGCCAGCAGCCAAGCAGGAAGGGCCAACTACGAGCAGTACTTC. It encodes CASSQAGRANYEQYF.

The chain joins TRBV6-1 to TRBJ1-1, with D possibly TRBD1 on 5 matching bases. CDR1 and CDR2 (germline): MNHNS, SASEGT. Trimming stripped 3 bases from V and 5 bases from J, with 13 bases between. This CDR3 has 14 amino acids. CDR3 DNA: TGTGCCAGCAGTGACCGGGGGGTAGGGACTGAAGCTTTCTTT. This sequence encodes CASSDRGVGTEAFF.

This sequence joins TRBV20-1 and TRBJ2-3; D is unclear. CDR3 length: 13 residues. CDR1 is DFQATT and CDR2 is SNEGSKA in the germline V gene (reference sequence). Trimming left V 5 bases short and J 2 bases short, with 11 bases between. The CDR3 region is CSAPGPYTDTQYF. In nucleotides, the CDR3 is TGCAGTGCTCCCGGACCTTACACAGATACGCAGTATTTT.

This clonotype appeared a few times. This rearrangement joins TRBV7-9 to TRBJ2-7; TRBD2 aligns across 9 bases. Per germline, CDR1 SEHNR and CDR2 FQNEAQ (reference sequence). After removal of 6 bases from V and 6 bases from J, the junction contained 9 bases not matched to a gene. The length of the CDR3 is 14 residues. CDR3 bases: TGTGCCAGCAGGCCCGGGACTAGCAGTCCCGAGCAGTACTTC. Residues: CASRPGTSSPEQYF.

There are many counts of this clonotype. The chain combines TRBV29-1 with TRBJ2-2; 13 bases match TRBD2. The CDR3 is 14 amino acids. V dropped 7 bases and J dropped 5; count of bases not matched to a gene: 4. Germline values: CDR1 SQVTM, CDR2 ANQGSEA. CDR3 nucleotides: TGCAGCGCTGAGGGACTAGCGGGAACCGGGGAGCTGTTTTTT. Protein sequence: CSAEGLAGTGELFF.

The CDR3 DNA reads as TGTGCCAGTAGTATGGAGGGCAGCGGGGTACTACGCGAGCAGTACTTC. Its protein product is CASSMEGSGVLREQYF. The V and J genes are TRBV19 and TRBJ2-7; 7 bases map to TRBD2. From germline, CDR1 is LNHDA and CDR2 SQIVND (reference sequence). There are 16 residues in the CDR3. V lost 3 bases and J lost 6; bases outside the gene matches: 14.

This clonotype has a handful of counts. The J gene is TRBJ2-2, the V gene TRBV7-3; D unclear. Germline loops: CDR1 SGHTA, CDR2 FQGTGA. This CDR3 has 14 residues. The ends were cut back, 0 bases at V and 6 bases at J, with 8 bases in the middle. The CDR3 reads CASSLTGISGELFF. DNA of the CDR3: TGTGCCAGCAGCTTAACGGGGATCTCCGGGGAGCTGTTTTTT.

This clonotype was detected ten times or more. CDR3 bases: TGTGCCAGCAGGTGGGCTTGGAGGACCATATATTTT. Its protein product is CASRWAWRTIYF. V usage is TRBV2 and J usage is TRBJ1-3; no clear D. Germline V lookup: CDR1 SNHLY, CDR2 FYNNEI. V was pared by 6 bases and J by 10 bases, with 13 bases between. This CDR3 is 12 amino acids long.

The chain combines TRBV7-6 with TRBJ2-6; perhaps TRBD2 as D (6 bases). The V gene lost 5 bases and the J gene lost 0 bases, with 17 bases spanning the gap. This CDR3 is 18 amino acids long. Germline V gene lookup returns CDR1 SGHVS and CDR2 FNYEAQ. The CDR3 nucleotides read TGTGCCAGCAGCCCTTTTTCGGGGGTAAACTCTGGGGCCAACGTCCTGACTTTC. It encodes CASSPFSGVNSGANVLTF.

This clonotype was found many times. The chain has TRBV7-2 and TRBJ2-6; weak D call: TRBD1 (6 bases). The CDR3 is made up of 17 amino acids. Germline V gene data show CDR1 as SGHTA and CDR2 as FQGNSA. The germline V and J ends were trimmed by 3 bases and 0 bases, with 12 bases remaining between them. The CDR3 nucleotides are TGTGCCAGCAGCTTCAGTAGGGGGTCCTCTGGGGCCAACGTCCTGACTTTC. Residues: CASSFSRGSSGANVLTF.

This chain connects TRBV6-1 to TRBJ2-2, with TRBD2 as a possible D gene (5 bases). CDR3 length equals 13 residues. Trimming cost V 6 bases and J 5 bases, with 10 bases left between them. Germline V CDR1 and CDR2: MNHNS, SASEGT. In nucleotides, the CDR3 is TGTGCCAGCAGGGCAGGAGGTACCGGGGAGCTGTTTTTT. This codes for CASRAGGTGELFF.

A word on this clonotype: The junction departs from germline at one end; a sequencing error may be responsible. The CDR3 protein is CASSSVPGTGASLTYGYTF. The CDR3 nucleotides read TGTGCCAGCAGTTCCGTCCCCGGGACAGGGGCTTCCTTAACCTATGGCTACACCTTC. This chain uses TRBV10-3 with TRBJ1-2, with 10 positions matching TRBD1. Germline-derived CDR1 and CDR2 are ENHRY and SYGVKD. CDR3 length: 19 amino acids.

This clonotype has ten or more counts. The chain links TRBV6-6 to TRBJ2-7; D is possibly TRBD2 (6 bases). The CDR3 extends over 11 amino acids. The germline gives CDR1 MNHNY, CDR2 SVGAGI (reference sequence). V lost 7 bases to trimming and J lost 4 bases, with 8 bases between them. In DNA, the CDR3 is TGTGCCAGCACCGGGAGATACGAGCAGTACTTC. Protein: CASTGRYEQYF.

The rearrangement uses TRBV20-1 and TRBJ2-7, with D unclear. Germline assignment: CDR1 DFQATT and CDR2 SNEGSKA (reference sequence). V was cut by 1 base and J by 4 bases, with 11 bases left in between. The CDR3 sequence is 13 residues long. CDR3 in amino acids: CSARGPVDYEQYF. DNA for the CDR3: TGCAGTGCTAGAGGGCCAGTCGATTACGAGCAGTACTTC.

This clonotype was seen more than once but under ten times. This chain connects TRBV7-2 to TRBJ2-2; 7 bases align to TRBD2. The CDR3 has 15 amino acids. V gave up 5 bases and J gave up 3 bases; unmatched junction bases: 6. The germline V gene has CDR1 SGHTA and CDR2 FQGNSA. In nucleotides, the CDR3 is TGTGCCAGCAGCCCCGGCGGGGGAGACACCGGGGAGCTGTTTTTT. It specifies CASSPGGGDTGELFF.